What follows is one TCR beta chain and its context. Its cognate antigen has yet to be identified. The sample holds no much larger clone one base away, and base qualities are not on file. These data belong to a study of control samples from healthy donors and cancer patients (dated by TCRdb to the early 2020s). Relative to germline, V is 1 base shorter and J is 10 bases shorter, with 13 bases between their ends. From the cysteine up to the phenylalanine, the CDR3 has a length of 14 residues. Just CDR3 DNA is preserved here, 42 bases in frame from base 1. Per the germline V gene (reference sequence), SEHNR is the CDR1 and FQNEAQ is the CDR2. Library preparation was by the immunoSEQ multiplex PCR assay. TCRdb stores this immuneACCESS table with in-frame sequences only. Part of the clones is absent; in the studies checked, under half of the shortfall reflects unresolved V genes, and no reason is known for the rest. Recorded for this sample are around 130,000 clones; roughly nine tenths of them occurred a single time. The ten largest clones capture 6% to 9.5% of the sample.

The sequence links TRBV7-9 to TRBJ1-4; the D segment could be TRBD1, given 5 matching bases. The receptor comes from a man between 45 and 60 years old with head and neck cancer. Sequencing was done on a sample of PBMCs. The DNA sequence is given as TGTGCCAGCAGCTTAGAGGGGCGGGGCGGAAAACTGTTTTTT. Its protein product is CASSLEGRGGKLFF.